A single sample is the source of the 24 T cell receptor beta chains below, sequenced in a study of control samples from healthy donors and cancer patients. Here immunoSEQ multiplex PCR was the method, and the copy in TCRdb shows in-frame clones only, minus some. Here the sample spans 60,000 or so clones, approximately 86% being singletons. The sample consisted of blood. Every receptor here comes from a man between 45 and 60 years old in good health.

The rearrangement links TRBV27 to TRBJ2-3, with D perhaps TRBD1 (5 bases). The CDR3 extends over 16 amino acids. Trimming left V 5 bases short and J 0 bases short, with 15 bases between. Looked up from germline, CDR1 is MNHEY and CDR2 is SMNVEV (reference sequence). CDR3 in amino acids: CASSTLQATSTDTQYF. CDR3 DNA: TGTGCCAGCAGTACGCTACAGGCTACTAGCACAGATACGCAGTATTTT.

The rearrangement uses TRBV9 and TRBJ1-6; TRBD1 might be the D (6 bases). CDR3 length: 16 residues. The germline V gene encodes CDR1 SGDLS and CDR2 YYNGEE. The V and J ends lost 0 bases and 10 bases respectively, with 17 bases between them. The CDR3 is CASSVDEQGRYSPLHF. The CDR3 region has the DNA TGTGCCAGCAGCGTAGATGAACAGGGACGGTACTCACCCCTCCACTTT.

This chain's CDR3 is CASSLRESTDTQYF. DNA for the CDR3: TGTGCCAGCAGTTTACGCGAGAGCACAGATACGCAGTATTTT. The chain carries TRBV27 and TRBJ2-3; D not resolved. CDR1 and CDR2 (germline): MNHEY, SMNVEV (reference sequence). This CDR3 comprises 14 residues. The V end was cut by 2 bases, the J end by 0 bases, with 6 bases between.

This chain connects TRBV28 to TRBJ1-5, with no clear D. Germline-derived CDR1 and CDR2 are MDHEN and SYDVKM. This CDR3 has 12 amino acids. Trimming shortened V by 4 bases and J by 4 bases, and 5 bases separated the two germline ends. CDR3 nucleotide sequence: TGTGCCAGCAGTTCGGCGAATCAGCCCCAGCATTTT. It encodes CASSSANQPQHF.

The table lists this clone with a count of one. The chain carries TRBV24-1 and TRBJ2-1, with 10 positions matching TRBD1. This CDR3 has 15 residues. Germline CDR1 KGHDR, CDR2 SFDVKD. V gave up 7 bases and J gave up 4 bases; unmatched junction bases: 6. CDR3 amino acids: CATSLRTGGYNEQFF. The CDR3 bases are TGTGCCACCAGCCTGCGGACAGGGGGATACAATGAGCAGTTCTTC.

The chain employs TRBV11-3 and TRBJ2-3, with D maybe TRBD2 (5 bases). Looked up from germline, CDR1 is SGHNT and CDR2 is YENEEA. Trimming took 5 bases from V and 3 from J, leaving 9 bases between them. The CDR3 runs to 13 residues. CDR3 protein: CASSPDSTDTQYF. CDR3 DNA sequence: TGTGCCAGCAGCCCGGACTCTACAGATACGCAGTATTTT.

The chain is built from TRBV5-8 and TRBJ2-3; no firm D call. This CDR3 contains 16 residues. The germline V and J ends were trimmed by 4 bases and 1 base, with 16 bases remaining between them. In germline, CDR1 is SGHTS, CDR2 YDEGEE. The CDR3 nucleotides are TGTGCCAGCAGCAAGGACCCAGCGTTAGGCACAGATACGCAGTATTTT. As protein: CASSKDPALGTDTQYF. The whole variable domain, remainder taken from reference TRBV5-8 and TRBJ2-3, is EAGVTQSPTHLIKTRGQQATLRCSPISGHTSVYWYQQALGLGLQFLLWYDEGEERNRGNFPPRFSGRQFPNYSSELNVNALELEDSALYLCASSKDPALGTDTQYFGPGTRLTVL.

V is TRBV6-2 or TRBV6-3 and J is TRBJ1-2; weak D call: TRBD1 (5 bases). CDR1 and CDR2 from the germline V gene are MNHEY and SVGEGT. There are 12 residues in the CDR3. V lost 4 bases and J lost 6, with 9 bases in between. CDR3 DNA sequence: TGTGCCAGCAGTTTTCAGGGTGATGGCTACACCTTC. It specifies CASSFQGDGYTF.

The chain combines TRBV28 with TRBJ2-7, with D maybe TRBD2 (6 bases). The CDR3 runs 14 residues. Trimming took off 7 bases at V and 3 bases at J, with 16 bases between the two ends. The germline CDR1 and CDR2 sequences are MDHEN and SYDVKM. For the CDR3, the DNA is TGTGCCAGCACCCAACACGGGAGCATCTACGAGCAGTACTTC. Translation gives CASTQHGSIYEQYF.

The chain recombines TRBV28 with TRBJ1-5; the D is unclear. The V end lost 7 bases, the J end lost 3 bases, and 10 bases lay between the germline ends. Germline V gene sequence: CDR1 MDHEN, CDR2 SYDVKM. The CDR3 runs to 13 residues. The CDR3 DNA reads TGTGCCAGCACCGAGGGCTTCAATCAGCCCCAGCATTTT. Translating it yields CASTEGFNQPQHF.

The V call is TRBV19, the J call TRBJ1-5, with D uncertain. The CDR3 is made up of 13 amino acids. V was trimmed by 5 bases and J by 9 bases, leaving 14 bases between them. CDR1 is LNHDA and CDR2 is SQIVND in the germline V gene (reference sequence). The DNA for the CDR3 is TGTGCCAGTAGTTGGCAGGAAGCGGGGCCCCAGCATTTT. Translating gives CASSWQEAGPQHF. The full variable domain, in which reference TRBV19 and TRBJ1-5 provide the parts outside the CDR3, is DGGITQSPKYLFRKEGQNVTLSCEQNLNHDAMYWYRQDPGQGLRLIYYSQIVNDFQKGDIAEGYSVSREKKESFPLTVTSAQKNPTAFYLCASSWQEAGPQHFGDGTRLSIL.

This sequence joins TRBV5-1 and TRBJ2-1; no definite D call. Trimming removed 0 bases at V and 5 bases at J, with 6 bases between. CDR3 size: 13 residues. Per germline, CDR1 SGHRS and CDR2 YFSETQ. The CDR3 region is CASSLAQDNEQFF. CDR3 in DNA: TGCGCCAGCAGCTTGGCGCAGGACAATGAGCAGTTCTTC.

This sequence joins TRBV6-2 or TRBV6-3 and TRBJ2-7; D not resolved. Germline CDR1 MNHEY, CDR2 SVGEGT. The CDR3 is made up of 11 amino acids. Trimming pared 4 bases from V and 2 bases from J, leaving 3 bases between. The DNA of the CDR3 is TGTGCCAGCAGTTCCCCCTACGAGCAGTACTTC. Its protein product is CASSSPYEQYF.

J is TRBJ2-7 and V is TRBV18, with D tentatively TRBD2 (5 bases). Trimming took 4 bases from V and 5 from J, leaving 24 bases between them. Germline V lookup: CDR1 KGHSH, CDR2 LQKENI. CDR3 length: 17 amino acids. The CDR3 spells CASSLLADAGMWDEQYF. CDR3 DNA: TGTGCCAGCTCACTGCTCGCCGACGCCGGGATGTGGGACGAGCAGTACTTC.

The chain has TRBV6-2 or TRBV6-3 and TRBJ2-7; TRBD2 is a possible D gene (5 bases). The CDR3 is made up of 16 amino acids. The germline V and J ends were trimmed by 1 base and 5 bases, with 18 bases remaining between them. CDR1 and CDR2 (germline): MNHEY, SVGEGT. CDR3 amino acids: CASSYYKGSKKDEQYF. The CDR3 nucleotides read TGTGCCAGCAGTTACTACAAAGGGAGTAAGAAGGACGAGCAGTACTTC.

J is TRBJ2-1 and V is TRBV4-2, with D perhaps matching TRBD2 (6 bases). V was cut by 1 base and J by 0 bases, with 13 bases left in between. The CDR3 runs 17 residues. CDR1 and CDR2 from the germline V gene are LGHNA and YNFKEQ. The CDR3, as DNA: TGTGCCAGCAGCCAAGTAGACGGGAGTTACTCCTACAATGAGCAGTTCTTC. Residues: CASSQVDGSYSYNEQFF.

The chain is built from TRBV24-1 and TRBJ2-4; TRBD2 might be the D (6 bases). The germline V gene has CDR1 KGHDR and CDR2 SFDVKD. This CDR3 is built from 14 residues. Deletions cut 4 bases from V and 3 bases from J, with 9 bases between. The CDR3 is CATSDAGHKNIQYF. CDR3 bases: TGTGCCACCAGTGACGCGGGGCACAAAAACATTCAGTACTTC.

This chain connects TRBV30 to TRBJ2-7, with D hard to call. CDR1 and CDR2 from the germline V gene are GTSNPN and SVGIG (reference sequence). The CDR3 is made up of 16 amino acids. V was shortened by 3 bases and J by 3 bases, with 21 bases between the two germline ends. The CDR3 DNA reads TGTGCCTGGAGGGTGAGGATCCGGACCATAAGCTACGAGCAGTACTTC. Translating it yields CAWRVRIRTISYEQYF.

This rearrangement joins TRBV3-1 (or the pseudogene TRBV3-2) to TRBJ2-3; 7 nucleotides align to TRBD1. The J segment lost 1 base and the V segment lost 10 bases, leaving 23 bases of the junction unmatched. There are 19 residues in the CDR3. The germline gives CDR1 LGHDT, CDR2 YNNKEL (reference sequence). In DNA, the CDR3 is TGTGCCACCACTTCGGACAGGAGTCGCTCGCGGATCTGCACAGATACGCAGTATTTT. As protein: CATTSDRSRSRICTDTQYF.

This sequence joins TRBV7-3 and TRBJ2-1, with 7 positions matching TRBD2. The V gene's germline CDR1 is SGHTA and CDR2 FQGTGA. Unmatched junction bases numbered 16, after V lost 4 bases and J lost 1 base. This CDR3 contains 19 residues. CDR3 protein: CASSSPRGGGSESYNEQFF. For the CDR3, the DNA is TGTGCCAGCAGCTCCCCAAGAGGAGGCGGGAGTGAGTCCTACAATGAGCAGTTCTTC.

The chain combines TRBV9 with TRBJ1-1, with TRBD1 as a possible D gene (5 bases). Germline loops: CDR1 SGDLS, CDR2 YYNGEE. V lost 2 bases to trimming and J lost 2 bases, with 16 bases between them. The length of the CDR3 is 16 residues. As DNA, the CDR3 is TGTGCCAGCAGCGTTAATAGGGGCACCTTAAACACTGAAGCTTTCTTT. This gives the protein CASSVNRGTLNTEAFF.

V is TRBV21-1 and J is TRBJ1-2. TRBV21-1 is a pseudogene segment. The CDR3 extends over 12 amino acids. In nucleotides, the CDR3 is TGTGCCAGCAGCTCGGGGGACTATGGCTACACCTTC. This translates into CASSSGDYGYTF.

The chain employs TRBV5-8 and TRBJ1-1; D is unclear. In germline, CDR1 is SGHTS, CDR2 YDEGEE. The CDR3 totals 13 residues. Deletions cut 9 bases from V and 0 bases from J, with 12 bases between. CDR3 in amino acids: CATVRQVNTEAFF. As DNA, the CDR3 is TGTGCCACCGTAAGGCAGGTGAACACTGAAGCTTTCTTT.

The chain is built from TRBV5-8 and TRBJ2-3, with 9 bases matching TRBD1. With V trimmed by 2 bases and J by 1 base, 5 bases remained unmatched. Germline V gene lookup returns CDR1 SGHTS and CDR2 YDEGEE. This CDR3 region has 16 residues. CDR3 region: CASSLGQGFGTDTQYF. CDR3 bases: TGTGCCAGCAGCTTAGGACAGGGGTTCGGCACAGATACGCAGTATTTT.